A single T cell receptor beta chain is shown here with its context. The method was immunoSEQ multiplex PCR; TCRdb's version includes in-frame clones alone and lacks a portion of them. Of about 370,000 clones in the sample, 85% to 90% are singletons; the top ten hold more than 0.8%. This sample is part of a study of blood T cell repertoires in COVID-19. Trimming removed 7 bases at V and 2 bases at J, with 14 bases between. The germline gives CDR1 MRHNA, CDR2 SNTAGT. The CDR3 runs to 14 residues. J is TRBJ1-1 and V is TRBV6-4, with D possibly matching TRBD1 (5 bases). The sequence derives from a man aged 18-30 years who had recovered from COVID-19. Sequencing was performed on PBMCs or T cells enriched from blood (not recorded which). CDR3 DNA: TGTGCCAGCAAGCGGGGCTCGGCTAACACTGAAGCTTTCTTT. Residues: CASKRGSANTEAFF.